One sample yielded the 23 T cell receptor beta chains listed below, sequenced in a study of T cell responses to AZD1222 COVID-19 vaccine. Assay: immunoSEQ multiplex PCR; the TCRdb copy retains only in-frame clones and omits some. The data contain 100,000 to 120,000 clones, about nine tenths of them singletons. The specimen was peripheral blood, collected on day 0 of AZD1222 vaccination. These receptors were collected from an adult in good health.

The CDR3 sequence: CASSARTGKNSPLHF. The CDR3 DNA reads TGTGCCAGTAGTGCCAGGACAGGGAAGAATTCACCCCTCCACTTT. The V call is TRBV19, the J call TRBJ1-6, with 8 positions matching TRBD1. V shed 5 bases and J 7 bases; nucleotides not matched to a gene: 7. CDR3 length: 15 amino acids. CDR1 and CDR2 (germline): LNHDA, SQIVND (reference sequence).

The chain recombines TRBV7-8 with TRBJ1-5; TRBD1 aligns across 7 bases. The CDR3 loop spans 14 amino acids. Germline V gives CDR1 SGHVS, CDR2 FQNEAQ. V shed 4 bases and J 4 bases; nucleotides not matched to a gene: 4. The CDR3 region is CASSSTGRNQPQHF. CDR3 sequence (DNA): TGTGCCAGCAGCTCGACAGGGAGGAATCAGCCCCAGCATTTT.

V gene TRBV11-2 combines with J gene TRBJ1-1; the D gene is possibly TRBD1 (5 bases). The CDR3 loop spans 15 amino acids. Germline CDR1 SGHAT, CDR2 FQNNGV. The ends were cut back, 5 bases at V and 4 bases at J, with 17 bases in the middle. This CDR3 reads CASSPVTGGSTEAFF. Here the CDR3 DNA reads TGTGCCAGCAGCCCCGTTACGGGGGGGAGCACTGAAGCTTTCTTT.

The V and J genes are TRBV28 and TRBJ1-1; D perhaps matches TRBD1 (6 bases). This CDR3 has 17 amino acids. Germline values: CDR1 MDHEN, CDR2 SYDVKM. The germline V and J ends were trimmed by 10 bases and 1 base, with 25 bases remaining between them. The CDR3 nucleotides are TGTGCCACCTTTCCCCCCGGGACACAATTGTCGAACACTGAAGCTTTCTTT. Translated, it gives CATFPPGTQLSNTEAFF.

V and J are TRBV19 and TRBJ1-5; TRBD1 might be the D (5 bases). The CDR3 is 14 residues long. Germline assignment: CDR1 LNHDA and CDR2 SQIVND (reference sequence). The V end was cut by 7 bases, the J end by 6 bases, with 16 bases between. For the CDR3, the DNA is TGTGCCAGTAACTCCCAGGGCTGGGGTCAGCCCCAGCATTTT. Translating it yields CASNSQGWGQPQHF.

This chain connects TRBV5-5 to TRBJ2-7, with 9 nucleotides matching TRBD1. With 3 bases clipped from V and 6 bases from J, the junction kept 4 bases outside the gene matches. Germline V CDR1 and CDR2: SGHKS, YYEKEE (reference sequence). The CDR3 sequence is 13 residues long. The chain's CDR3 is CASSWGTGSEQYF. The DNA for the CDR3 is TGTGCCAGCAGCTGGGGGACAGGGAGCGAGCAGTACTTC.

The chain couples TRBV27 to TRBJ1-1; D gene ambiguous. CDR1 and CDR2 (germline): MNHEY, SMNVEV (reference sequence). CDR3 size: 14 residues. V was pared by 4 bases and J by 8 bases, with 17 bases between. The CDR3 spells CASSSSLTAGEAFF. Written as DNA, the CDR3 is TGTGCCAGCAGTTCAAGCCTCACAGCAGGAGAAGCTTTCTTT.

The chain has TRBV4-2 and TRBJ2-3; 13 nucleotides agree with TRBD2. Germline lookup yields CDR1 LGHNA and CDR2 YNFKEQ. The CDR3 consists of 16 residues. V lost 0 bases and J lost 8; bases outside the gene matches: 5. Here the CDR3 reads CASSQDWTSGGTTQYF. CDR3 in DNA: TGTGCCAGCAGCCAAGACTGGACTAGCGGGGGCACTACGCAGTATTTT.

This sequence joins TRBV30 and TRBJ1-5; TRBD1 is a possible D gene (6 bases). The CDR3 loop spans 13 amino acids. CDR1 GTSNPN and CDR2 SVGIG come from the germline V gene (reference sequence). The V gene lost 3 bases and the J gene lost 7 bases, with 13 bases spanning the gap. CDR3 loop: CAWSDYRAQPQHF. Written as DNA, the CDR3 is TGTGCCTGGAGCGACTACAGGGCCCAGCCCCAGCATTTT.

The chain recombines TRBV16 with TRBJ1-1; D uncertain. Trimming removed 4 bases from V and 3 bases from J, with 6 bases in between. This CDR3 is built from 12 residues. The germline CDR1 and CDR2 sequences are KGHSY and FQNENV. The CDR3 here is CASSLPYTEAFF. DNA for the CDR3: TGTGCCAGCAGCCTTCCCTACACTGAAGCTTTCTTT. The full variable domain, rest sourced from reference TRBV16 and TRBJ1-1, is GEEVAQTPKHLVRGEGQKAKLYCAPIKGHSYVFWYQQVLKNEFKFLISFQNENVFDETGMPKERFSAKCLPNSPCSLEIQATKLEDSAVYFCASSLPYTEAFFGQGTRLTVV.

This chain's CDR3 is CASSVDKSTEAFF. The CDR3 nucleotides are TGTGCCAGCAGTGTGGACAAATCGACTGAAGCTTTCTTT. The chain employs TRBV2 and TRBJ1-1; D may be TRBD1 (5 bases). CDR1 is SNHLY, CDR2 FYNNEI, per germline. The CDR3 is made up of 13 amino acids. Trimming shortened V by 4 bases and J by 5 bases, and 11 bases separated the two germline ends.

The chain combines TRBV28 with TRBJ1-3, with 8 bases fitting TRBD1. The V gene end was trimmed by 5 bases and the J gene end by 3 bases; junction bases not matched to a gene: 12. Germline assignment: CDR1 MDHEN and CDR2 SYDVKM. This CDR3 has 17 residues. The CDR3 DNA sequence: TGTGCCAGCAGTCCGACCGGACAGGGTACTTTTGGAAACACCATATATTTT. Residues: CASSPTGQGTFGNTIYF.

Regarding this clone: The same CDR3 can be traced to other DNA sequences in this sample. The gene calls are TRBV5-5 and TRBJ1-1, with D uncertain. The germline V and J ends were trimmed by 0 bases and 8 bases, with 11 bases remaining between them. The CDR3 runs 13 residues. Per the germline V gene, CDR1 is SGHKS and CDR2 is YYEKEE (reference sequence). CDR3 sequence: CASSLVSQAEAFF. The CDR3 nucleotides are TGTGCCAGCAGCTTGGTATCGCAGGCCGAAGCTTTCTTT.

This clone has only a few counts. This rearrangement joins TRBV27 to TRBJ2-3; 14 bases line up with TRBD2. CDR1 is MNHEY and CDR2 is SMNVEV in the germline V gene (reference sequence). This CDR3 comprises 20 residues. J lost 8 bases, V lost 3 bases, and 19 bases had no gene match. CDR3 in amino acids: CASSFRRGTSGGPRTVTQYF. CDR3 in DNA: TGTGCCAGCAGTTTTAGGAGAGGGACTAGCGGGGGCCCCCGCACCGTTACGCAGTATTTT.

This chain links TRBV6-2 or TRBV6-3 with TRBJ2-1; maybe TRBD2 (5 bases). Trimming shortened V by 0 bases and J by 10 bases, and 16 bases separated the two germline ends. Per the germline V gene, CDR1 is MNHEY and CDR2 is SVGEGT. The CDR3 length is 15 residues. In DNA form, the CDR3 reads TGTGCCAGCAGTTACTCGAGTGGGGAGAGTTGGGAGCAGTTCTTC. Encoded protein: CASSYSSGESWEQFF.

This rearrangement joins TRBV19 to TRBJ1-4; 7 bases match TRBD1. Germline V gene sequence: CDR1 LNHDA, CDR2 SQIVND (reference sequence). CDR3 length: 14 amino acids. Losses at the gene ends were 5 bases for V and 10 bases for J; bases not matched to a gene: 10. The CDR3 DNA reads TGTGCCAGTAGTCAGCGGGACAGACCCCGAAAACTGTTTTTT. Protein sequence: CASSQRDRPRKLFF.

This clone has a single count. The chain uses TRBV19 and TRBJ1-2; D is ambiguous. The CDR3 is made up of 12 amino acids. V was pared by 5 bases and J by 6 bases, with 10 bases between. Germline V gene lookup returns CDR1 LNHDA and CDR2 SQIVND (reference sequence). CDR3 sequence reads: CASSPDTDGYTF. CDR3 DNA sequence: TGTGCCAGTAGTCCAGACACTGATGGCTACACCTTC.

The sample holds a few counts of this clone. The chain links TRBV7-9 to TRBJ2-2; D call uncertain. The CDR3 has 13 amino acids. Germline loops: CDR1 SEHNR, CDR2 FQNEAQ (reference sequence). V lost 0 bases to trimming and J lost 5 bases, with 4 bases between them. The CDR3 here is CASSLAGTGELFF. The CDR3 DNA reads as TGTGCCAGCAGCTTAGCAGGAACCGGGGAGCTGTTTTTT.

The chain uses TRBV2 and TRBJ2-3, with a weak D call TRBD2 (5 bases). The CDR3 spans 15 residues. The germline V gene has CDR1 SNHLY and CDR2 FYNNEI. The germline V and J ends were trimmed by 4 bases and 4 bases, with 15 bases remaining between them. CDR3 coding DNA: TGTGCCAGCAGTGGAGGGTCGCGGGCGGCAGATACGCAGTATTTT. Amino acid sequence: CASSGGSRAADTQYF.

This rearrangement joins TRBV15 to TRBJ1-2; the D gene is possibly TRBD1 (5 bases). The CDR3 sequence is 14 residues long. The germline V and J ends were trimmed by 1 base and 2 bases, with 8 bases remaining between them. The germline CDR1 and CDR2 sequences are LNHNV and YYDKDF (reference sequence). CDR3 in DNA: TGTGCCACCAGCAGAGGGGGGTACAACTATGGCTACACCTTC. This sequence encodes CATSRGGYNYGYTF.

This CDR3 reads CASSEYGTGPGNQPQHF. The CDR3 DNA sequence: TGTGCCAGCAGTGAATATGGGACCGGGCCAGGCAATCAGCCCCAGCATTTT. The chain has TRBV2 and TRBJ1-5, with D possibly being TRBD1 (5 bases). This CDR3 has 17 amino acids. V lost 2 bases and J lost 2, with 16 bases in between. Germline V CDR1 and CDR2: SNHLY, FYNNEI.

The J gene is TRBJ1-5, the V gene TRBV18; D is uncertain. This CDR3 comprises 15 residues. V was trimmed by 5 bases and J by 5 bases, leaving 16 bases between them. From germline, CDR1 is KGHSH and CDR2 LQKENI. The DNA of the CDR3 is TGTGCCAGCTCATTATCGACAACCGAAGATCAGCCCCAGCATTTT. This gives the protein CASSLSTTEDQPQHF.

This clone is a singleton in its sample. For the CDR3, the DNA is TGTGCCCAAGCAGGGGACGACACCTACGAGCAGTACTTC. Protein product: CAQAGDDTYEQYF. The chain joins TRBV2 to TRBJ2-7; possible D gene TRBD1, 6 bases. CDR1 is SNHLY and CDR2 is FYNNEI in the germline V gene. With 11 bases removed from V and 2 bases from J, the gap between germline ends came to 16 bases. The CDR3 has 13 amino acids.